Sequencing of this T cell receptor beta chain was carried out in a study of T cell responses to AZD1222 COVID-19 vaccine. Sequenced by immunoSEQ multiplex PCR; TCRdb stores in-frame clones only, minus some. The sample holds under 150,000 clones; 90% are singletons and the top ten take 1.5% to 2%. As concerns this clone: Antigen specificity is unknown.

Study conclusions and caveats: Two AZD1222 administrations were followed by greater Spike-specific TCR breadth and depth.

This clonotype was obtained from an adult in good health. This material consisted of peripheral blood, taken on day 0 of AZD1222 vaccination.

The CDR3 DNA reads TGCAGCGTTGAGCCAGGGATCTGGTCTGGCTACACCTTC. This gives the protein CSVEPGIWSGYTF. This chain links TRBV29-1 with TRBJ1-2; tentatively, D is TRBD1 (5 bases). CDR3 length: 13 amino acids. Trimming shortened V by 3 bases and J by 7 bases, and 15 bases separated the two germline ends. Germline CDR1 SQVTM, CDR2 ANQGSEA.